The 4 T cell receptor beta chains in this list originate from one sample, sequenced in a study of shared clonotypes between healthy human individuals. The table came from immunoSEQ multiplex PCR; TCRdb's copy has only in-frame clones and leaves some out. The sample has more than 1 million clones; approximately 80% are singletons. The specimen sequenced was memory CD4+ T cells from PBMCs. The subset: CD45RA-negative fraction. These receptors were collected from a man between 18 and 35 years old in good health. Some clones in this sample may be carry-over from other donors' samples.

This chain links TRBV6-1 with TRBJ2-2; D is unresolved. Germline V gene lookup returns CDR1 MNHNS and CDR2 SASEGT. CDR3 length: 12 residues. Trimming left V 3 bases short and J 7 bases short, with 6 bases between. In DNA, the CDR3 is TGTGCCAGCAGTGAGATGGTCGGGGAGCTGTTTTTT. As protein: CASSEMVGELFF.

The chain recombines TRBV28 with TRBJ1-4, with unresolved D. The germline gives CDR1 MDHEN, CDR2 SYDVKM. The V and J ends lost 6 bases and 2 bases respectively, with 13 bases between them. The CDR3 loop spans 15 amino acids. CDR3: CASSLGGGTNEKLFF. Here the CDR3 DNA reads TGTGCCAGCAGCCTTGGAGGCGGGACTAATGAAAAACTGTTTTTT. Full variable domain (rest looked up from reference TRBV28 and TRBJ1-4): DVKVTQSSRYLVKRTGEKVFLECVQDMDHENMFWYRQDPGLGLRLIYFSYDVKMKEKGDIPEGYSVSREKKERFSLILESASTNQTSMYLCASSLGGGTNEKLFFGSGTQLSVL.

This clone came up once. V and J are TRBV15 and TRBJ2-5; D unresolved. Deletions cut 5 bases from V and 5 bases from J, with 12 bases between. Per the germline V gene, CDR1 is LNHNV and CDR2 is YYDKDF (reference sequence). The CDR3 loop spans 13 amino acids. The CDR3 coding sequence is TGTGCCACCAGCCAAGGACCTGTGGAGACCCAGTACTTC. This encodes CATSQGPVETQYF.

Concerning this clone itself: This same CDR3 is encoded by further DNA sequences in the sample. The chain recombines TRBV19 with TRBJ2-7, with TRBD2 matching 12 bases. CDR1 and CDR2 from the germline V gene are LNHDA and SQIVND (reference sequence). The CDR3 loop spans 15 amino acids. Trimming took 5 bases from V and 1 from J; bases not matched to a gene: 3. DNA for the CDR3: TGTGCCAGTAGTCCCGGACTAGCGGGATCCTACGAGCAGTACTTC. Translated, it gives CASSPGLAGSYEQYF. The complete variable domain, with remaining parts taken from reference TRBV19 and TRBJ2-7, reads DGGITQSPKYLFRKEGQNVTLSCEQNLNHDAMYWYRQDPGQGLRLIYYSQIVNDFQKGDIAEGYSVSREKKESFPLTVTSAQKNPTAFYLCASSPGLAGSYEQYFGPGTRLTVT.